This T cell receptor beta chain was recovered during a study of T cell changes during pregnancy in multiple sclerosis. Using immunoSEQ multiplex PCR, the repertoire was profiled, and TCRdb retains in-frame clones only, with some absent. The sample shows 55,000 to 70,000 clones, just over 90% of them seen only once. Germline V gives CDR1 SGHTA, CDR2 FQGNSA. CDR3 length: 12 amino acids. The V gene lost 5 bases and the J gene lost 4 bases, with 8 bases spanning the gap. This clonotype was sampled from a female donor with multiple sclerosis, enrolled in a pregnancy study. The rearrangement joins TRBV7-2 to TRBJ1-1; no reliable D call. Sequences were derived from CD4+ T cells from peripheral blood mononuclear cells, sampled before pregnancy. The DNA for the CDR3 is TGTGCCAGCAGCCCGATCGGCACTGAAGCTTTCTTT. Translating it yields CASSPIGTEAFF.